A selection of T cell receptor beta chains follows, all from one sample in a study of blood T cell repertoires in COVID-19. Assay used: immunoSEQ multiplex PCR; TCRdb lists only in-frame clones, some missing. The sample holds over 60,000 clones, roughly 84% seen once. Material for sequencing was peripheral blood. These receptors were collected from a human donor in a cohort sampled during active COVID-19. CDR3s include the opening cysteine and the closing phenylalanine or tryptophan. Fields, in order: D gene, J gene, V gene, clone size, CDR3 protein, CDR3 DNA. A D gene is named only where the DNA matches it firmly. Clone size, where shown, is once, few, many, or a class for clones that have expanded.

TRBD1,TRBJ2-3,TRBV18,.,CASSPRQGPSTDTQYF,TGTGCCAGCTCACCCCGACAGGGGCCTAGCACAGATACGCAGTATTTT
TRBD2,TRBJ2-7,TRBV13,once,CASSLLAGKAEQYF,TGTGCCAGCAGCCTACTAGCGGGAAAGGCCGAGCAGTACTTC
.,TRBJ1-2,TRBV3-1/TRBV3-2,.,CASSRGTGDGYTF,TGTGCCAGCAGCCGAGGGACGGGGGACGGCTACACCTTC
.,TRBJ1-1,TRBV5-4,.,CASSLNTGFTEAFF,TGTGCCAGCAGCTTAAACACAGGGTTCACTGAAGCTTTCTTT
TRBD2,TRBJ2-7,TRBV3-1/TRBV3-2,once,CASSQGLEVYEQYF,TGTGCCAGCAGCCAGGGACTAGAGGTATACGAGCAGTACTTC
.,TRBJ2-7,TRBV9,.,CASSVADWRMGEQYF,TGTGCCAGCAGCGTAGCAGATTGGAGGATGGGGGAGCAGTACTTC
TRBD1,TRBJ2-7,TRBV27,.,CASSPTGTAYEQYF,TGTGCCAGCAGTCCTACTGGGACAGCCTACGAGCAGTACTTC
.,TRBJ2-5,TRBV11-2,.,CASSRSPSGKAEETQYF,TGTGCCAGCAGCCGATCCCCCTCAGGGAAGGCCGAAGAGACCCAGTACTTC
.,TRBJ2-2,TRBV12-3/TRBV12-4,.,CASSGRVGELFF,TGTGCCAGCAGTGGCAGGGTAGGCGAGCTGTTTTTT
.,TRBJ1-2,TRBV28,.,CASRKTTANYGYTF,TGTGCCAGCAGAAAAACAACCGCTAACTATGGCTACACCTTC
TRBD2,TRBJ2-3,TRBV7-9,.,CASSLYGGAGTDTQYF,TGTGCCAGCAGCTTATACGGGGGGGCCGGCACAGATACGCAGTATTTT
.,TRBJ1-2,TRBV6-6,.,CASSSGEGGYTF,TGTGCCAGCAGTTCAGGGGAGGGTGGCTACACCTTC
TRBD1,TRBJ1-1,TRBV19,.,CASSIRLGQGAEAFF,TGTGCCAGTAGTATAAGGTTAGGGCAGGGGGCTGAAGCTTTCTTT
.,TRBJ1-5,TRBV3-1/TRBV3-2,few,CASSQGVGTQHF,TGTGCCAGCAGCCAAGGTGTTGGCACCCAGCATTTT
TRBD2,TRBJ2-7,TRBV11-2,.,CASSDPGLVVYEQYF,TGTGCCAGCAGCGATCCGGGACTAGTAGTTTACGAGCAGTACTTC